The clone carrying this T cell receptor (beta chain) was recorded at least ten times. The antigen is undetermined. These data are taken from a study of CD8+CD57+ T cells in acquired aplastic anemia. Study-level information: DNA per sorted CD4+ or CD8+ sample ranged about 0.18 to 30 ug, averaging 3.2 ug. Study observations and caveats: For CD8+ Simpson's diversity, patients and controls showed no significant difference. The same twenty-nine CD8+ CDR3 sequences occurred in patients and in controls.

Genomic DNA acted as the template from which TCR beta VDJ combination and CDR3 sequence profiling were carried out. TCRdb analysed the reads with MiXCR anew, one entry per CDR3 protein. This table holds hundreds of thousands of distinct CDR3 sequences, less than 35% found once. All patients picked for sequencing had shown, by flow cytometry, an expansion of CD8+CD57+ cells. Patients had not yet gotten any therapy when their blood was taken for sampling. The germline V and J ends were trimmed by 0 bases and 8 bases, with 17 bases remaining between them. The length of the CDR3 is 14 residues. CDR1 is DFQATT and CDR2 is SNEGSKA in the germline V gene (reference sequence).

The chain carries TRBV20-1 and TRBJ2-7, with D possibly matching TRBD2 (6 bases). The source material was sorted CD4+, CD8+, or CD8+CD57+ T cells (not recorded which) from PBMCs. The TCR sequence derives from a human donor with aplastic anemia. CDR3 protein: CSARDGGSGIQQYF. The CDR3 nucleotides are TGCAGTGCTAGAGATGGGGGGAGTGGTATACAGCAGTACTTC.